These T cell receptor beta chains were read from a single sample in a study of blood T cell repertoires in COVID-19. Libraries were prepared by immunoSEQ multiplex PCR; TCRdb keeps only in-frame clonotypes and omits some of them. This table has 260,000 or so clones, 88% appearing once. Input material: peripheral blood. These receptors all come from a human donor in a cohort sampled during active COVID-19. Both conserved end residues are trimmed from each CDR3. Size tells how often a clone was seen (once, few, many) or the class of an expanded clone, and some rows leave it out.

TRBV19,NA,ASQRRSEKLF
TRBV7-2,NA,ASSFGQGSQPQH
TRBV24-1,NA,ATSDFRDRVLSYEQY
TRBV7-2,NA,ASSLDGRGYGYT
TRBV6-5,few,ASTPKWGPGEKLF
TRBV7-9,NA,ASSLVSGIGAQY
TRBV7-8,NA,ASSAAGGQVNQPQH
TRBV7-9,NA,ASSLVPAAADRETQY
TRBV2,NA,ASSELGGSGNTIY
TRBV3-1/TRBV3-2,NA,ASSGDGGNYGYT
TRBV4-2,few,ASSPGTAPSYNEQF
TRBV28,NA,ASSTGTGGRANEKLF
TRBV6-5,NA,ASPGLIYEQY
TRBV30,NA,ASQGRGGQETQY
TRBV10-1,NA,ASSGGTEAF
TRBV27,NA,ASTVRRGVNEKLF
TRBV7-9,NA,ASSSRDRGNEQY
TRBV19,NA,AVGLSGGLNEQF
TRBV27,NA,ASMGQLNTEAF
TRBV6-2/TRBV6-3,NA,ASSRAPWDREVWGTDTQY
TRBV4-1,NA,ASSPDLSGTYNEQF
TRBV24-1,NA,ATSDFDRAFRGYT
TRBV6-5,NA,ASRLGLFNEQF
TRBV5-1,once,ASSSGSGYNEQF
TRBV28,NA,ASSSPGQGTDTQY